The entry that follows covers one T cell receptor (beta chain) sequence. Its cognate antigen is unknown. The data are from a study of cytomegalovirus exposure and HLA in healthy donors. All donors participated as healthy donors of bone marrow. Primers for the PCR totalled 60 Vbeta and 13 Jbeta. Sequenced by immunoSEQ multiplex PCR; TCRdb stores in-frame clones only, minus some. In the table there are about 160,000 clones, around 88% of which are singletons. The V gene lost 4 bases and the J gene lost 4 bases, with 12 bases spanning the gap. CDR1 and CDR2 from the germline V gene are SGHKS and YYEKEE (reference sequence). The CDR3 sequence is 13 residues long. The study's findings and limits: Reportedly, HLA-A and HLA-B alleles of most subjects were accurately predicted from TCR beta. Among donors in an Asian-associated ancestry cluster, a later analysis reportedly found fewer N-insertions than the roughly 610-donor mean.

This sequence joins TRBV5-5 and TRBJ2-7, with D tentatively TRBD2 (6 bases). The source of this sequence is a woman aged 18-29 years in good health and CMV-seronegative. Sequencing was done on a sample of PBMCs. CDR3 in DNA: TGTGCCAGCAGCCTAGGGACTGGATACGAGCAGTACTTC. Its translation: CASSLGTGYEQYF.